This T cell receptor (beta chain) was sequenced in a study of blood T cell repertoires in COVID-19. In the study overall: Acute and convalescent COVID-19 specimens originated in the United States, Italy and Spain.

The CDR3 covers 14 residues. In germline, CDR1 is MNHNS, CDR2 SASEGT. Turning to this clone: Germline and junction disagree at one end, which may indicate a read error.

Clones were sequenced by immunoSEQ multiplex PCR, and TCRdb holds only the in-frame ones, with some missing. The sample includes 60,000 or so clones, 90% of them seen just once. The TCR sequence derives from a man aged 60 to 75 with active COVID-19. V gene TRBV6-1 combines with J gene TRBJ2-7; possibly TRBD1 for D (6 bases). Sample: peripheral blood. DNA for the CDR3: TGTGCCAGCAGCGAAGACAGGACGCCCTACGAGCAGTACTTC. Protein product: CASSEDRTPYEQYF.